This T cell receptor (beta chain) comes out of a study of cytomegalovirus exposure and HLA in healthy donors. With respect to this clone: Its cognate antigen is unknown.

The primer mix had 60 Vbeta and 13 Jbeta primers. Sequenced by immunoSEQ multiplex PCR; TCRdb stores in-frame clones only, minus some. The sample includes 150,000 or so clones, 60% to 85% of them seen just once. Trimming took 1 base from V and 0 from J, leaving 8 bases between them. The CDR3 is 14 amino acids. Germline CDR1 SGHKS, CDR2 YYEKEE (reference sequence). Study-level points and caveats: The classifier reportedly diagnosed cytomegalovirus status with high specificity and sensitivity.

The V and J genes are TRBV5-5 and TRBJ2-7, with D unclear. This receptor was obtained from a woman under 40 in good health and CMV-seronegative. Source material: PBMCs. Here the CDR3 reads CASSLSPSSYEQYF. CDR3 DNA sequence: TGTGCCAGCAGCTTGAGCCCAAGCTCCTACGAGCAGTACTTC.